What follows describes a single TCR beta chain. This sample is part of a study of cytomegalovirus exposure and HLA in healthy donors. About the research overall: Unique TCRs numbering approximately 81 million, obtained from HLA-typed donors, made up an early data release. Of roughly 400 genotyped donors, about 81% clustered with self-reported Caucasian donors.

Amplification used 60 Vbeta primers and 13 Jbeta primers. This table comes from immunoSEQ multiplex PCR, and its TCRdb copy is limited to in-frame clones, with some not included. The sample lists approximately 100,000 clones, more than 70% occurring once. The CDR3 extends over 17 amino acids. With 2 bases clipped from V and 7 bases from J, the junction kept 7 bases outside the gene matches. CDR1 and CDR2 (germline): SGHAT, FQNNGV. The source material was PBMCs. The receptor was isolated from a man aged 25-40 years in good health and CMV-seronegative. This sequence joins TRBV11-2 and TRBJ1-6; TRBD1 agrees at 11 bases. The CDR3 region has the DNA TGTGCCAGCAGCTTACTAGGCTGGGACAGGGGGAATTCACCCCTCCACTTT. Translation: CASSLLGWDRGNSPLHF.